The 24 T cell receptor beta chains in this list originate from one sample, sequenced in a study of identical twins. MiXCR, run by TCRdb on the 5' RACE reads, gives a single entry per CDR3 protein. The profile shows around 680,000 distinct CDR3 sequences, less than 10% of them singletons. These data were also filed under a second study, of yellow fever vaccine responses in identical twins.

The sequenced sample consisted of PBMCs. The receptors derive from a woman between 18 and 30 years old in good health.

This clonotype was observed a handful of times. The rearrangement joins TRBV20-1 to TRBJ2-1; maybe TRBD2 (6 bases). V lost 0 bases and J 5 bases, leaving 14 bases between the germline ends. This CDR3 has 15 residues. The germline V gene encodes CDR1 DFQATT and CDR2 SNEGSKA (reference sequence). Here the CDR3 reads CSARDAGRPDNEQFF. CDR3 in DNA: TGCAGTGCTAGAGACGCGGGGAGGCCTGACAATGAGCAGTTCTTC.

V gene TRBV6-1 combines with J gene TRBJ2-3; TRBD2 aligns across 9 bases. CDR3 size: 16 residues. Losses at the gene ends were 5 bases for V and 3 bases for J; bases not matched to a gene: 9. CDR1 is MNHNS and CDR2 is SASEGT in the germline V gene. CDR3 coding DNA: TGTGCCAGCAGTCTAGATAGCGGGAGAAGGACAGATACGCAGTATTTT. Its translation: CASSLDSGRRTDTQYF.

The chain recombines TRBV6-5 with TRBJ2-7; tentatively, D is TRBD1 (5 bases). Between the trimmed V and J ends, which lost 8 bases and 0 bases, there was a span of 8 bases. Per germline, CDR1 MNHEY and CDR2 SVGAGI. The length of the CDR3 is 12 residues. The CDR3 is CASLDNSYEQYF. CDR3 in DNA: TGTGCCAGCCTGGACAACTCCTACGAGCAGTACTTC.

This clonotype was observed a handful of times. The V and J genes are TRBV28 and TRBJ2-5, with D tentatively TRBD1 or TRBD2 (5 bases each). Germline CDR1 is MDHEN and CDR2 is SYDVKM. V lost 8 bases and J 5 bases, leaving 18 bases between the germline ends. CDR3 length: 14 residues. CDR3 DNA: TGTGCCAGCGGACCCGCCGGGGACGTGGAGACCCAGTACTTC. Translated: CASGPAGDVETQYF.

The V gene is TRBV9, the J gene TRBJ1-2, with D perhaps TRBD1 (5 bases). The CDR3 consists of 15 residues. V was clipped by 4 bases and J by 4 bases, with 17 bases between them. Looked up from germline, CDR1 is SGDLS and CDR2 is YYNGEE. The CDR3 loop reads CASSTPKGFSYGYTF. In DNA, the CDR3 is TGTGCCAGCAGCACACCAAAGGGGTTCTCCTATGGCTACACCTTC.

In nucleotides, the CDR3 is TGTGCCAGCAGCCAAGAATTCGCAGGGGGGGGCTACACCTTC. This codes for CASSQEFAGGGYTF. The chain has TRBV3-1 and TRBJ1-2; 7 nucleotides match TRBD1. CDR1 is LGHDT, CDR2 YNNKEL, per germline (reference sequence). With 0 bases clipped from V and 8 bases from J, the junction kept 6 bases outside the gene matches. There are 14 residues in the CDR3.

V is TRBV4-1 and J is TRBJ2-7; D possibly corresponds to TRBD2 (5 bases). There are 16 residues in the CDR3. V was pared by 0 bases and J by 5 bases, with 17 bases between. Germline V gene sequence: CDR1 MGHRA, CDR2 YSYEKL. The CDR3 loop is CASSQDGRGPLDEQYF. The DNA of the CDR3 is TGCGCCAGCAGCCAAGATGGGCGTGGGCCACTAGACGAGCAGTACTTC.

This clonotype was seen only a few times. The chain is built from TRBV6-5 and TRBJ2-7, with 7 bases that match TRBD1. Trimming cost V 2 bases and J 5 bases; bases outside gene matches: 6. From germline, CDR1 is MNHEY and CDR2 SVGAGI. The CDR3 contains 14 residues. The CDR3 loop reads CASSYGGRGNEQYF. CDR3 DNA sequence: TGTGCCAGCAGTTACGGTGGCAGGGGGAACGAGCAGTACTTC.

This clonotype was seen a few times. V gene TRBV28 combines with J gene TRBJ1-3; D is unresolved. Trimming shortened V by 2 bases and J by 0 bases, and 8 bases separated the two germline ends. The CDR3 is 15 residues long. Germline V CDR1 and CDR2: MDHEN, SYDVKM. CDR3 in amino acids: CASSLGSYSGNTIYF. The CDR3 bases are TGTGCCAGCAGTTTAGGCAGCTACTCTGGAAACACCATATATTTT.

The chain carries TRBV6-1 and TRBJ1-2; the D is unclear. This CDR3 is built from 14 residues. Germline values: CDR1 MNHNS, CDR2 SASEGT. V was clipped by 5 bases and J by 5 bases, with 15 bases between them. The CDR3 spells CASSRSQNEYGYTF. For the CDR3, the DNA is TGTGCCAGCAGTAGGTCTCAGAACGAGTATGGCTACACCTTC.

This clonotype was counted only a few times. CDR3: CASSYDRLAGGKETQYF. CDR3 bases: TGTGCCAGCAGTTACGATCGACTAGCGGGAGGTAAAGAGACCCAGTACTTC. The chain couples TRBV6-2 or TRBV6-3 to TRBJ2-5; 13 bases map to TRBD2. V trimming: 2 bases; J trimming: 3 bases; junction bases outside the gene matches: 6. This CDR3 contains 17 residues. In germline, CDR1 is MNHEY, CDR2 SVGEGT.

This CDR3 is CASSLEGTGSINEQFF. In nucleotides, the CDR3 is TGTGCCAGCAGCTTAGAGGGGACAGGGTCCATCAATGAGCAGTTCTTC. The V gene is TRBV7-9, the J gene TRBJ2-1, with TRBD1 matching over 9 bases. Germline V CDR1 and CDR2: SEHNR, FQNEAQ (reference sequence). With V trimmed by 1 base and J by 6 bases, 7 bases remained unmatched. The CDR3 is 16 amino acids.

V usage is TRBV5-6 and J usage is TRBJ2-1, with a weak D call TRBD2 (5 bases). Germline lookup yields CDR1 SGHDT and CDR2 YYEEEE. V gave up 4 bases and J gave up 8 bases, with 19 bases separating them. CDR3 length: 15 residues. In nucleotides, the CDR3 is TGTGCCAGCAGCGAACTAGGGAGTTCATCCTATGAGCAGTTCTTC. This codes for CASSELGSSSYEQFF.

This clonotype was recorded many times. The chain couples TRBV7-9 to TRBJ2-7, with TRBD1 matching over 12 bases. The CDR3 extends over 15 amino acids. Germline CDR1 and CDR2: SEHNR and FQNEAQ (reference sequence). Unmatched junction bases numbered 8, after V lost 5 bases and J lost 6 bases. The CDR3 DNA follows: TGTGCCAGCAGCCAAGGGACAGGGGGCTGGGGCGAGCAGTACTTC. This gives the protein CASSQGTGGWGEQYF.

The genes are TRBV20-1 and TRBJ2-1, with TRBD2 matching over 16 bases. J lost 5 bases, V lost 2 bases, and 6 bases had no gene match. The CDR3 runs 17 residues. CDR1 is DFQATT and CDR2 is SNEGSKA in the germline V gene (reference sequence). CDR3 region: CSARWGLAGGPDNEQFF. The CDR3 coding sequence is TGCAGTGCTAGATGGGGACTAGCGGGAGGGCCTGACAATGAGCAGTTCTTC.

The V call is TRBV3-1, the J call TRBJ2-2, with D perhaps matching TRBD2 (5 bases). V lost 2 bases to trimming and J lost 2 bases, with 9 bases between them. Per the germline V gene, CDR1 is LGHDT and CDR2 is YNNKEL (reference sequence). The CDR3 is made up of 15 amino acids. CDR3 nucleotides: TGTGCCAGCAGCCAAAGACTAATTAACACCGGGGAGCTGTTTTTT. Its translation is CASSQRLINTGELFF.

V usage is TRBV20-1 and J usage is TRBJ2-1; D gene unclear. Trimming pared 1 base from V and 5 bases from J, leaving 12 bases between. The CDR3 loop spans 14 amino acids. The germline V gene has CDR1 DFQATT and CDR2 SNEGSKA (reference sequence). The DNA of the CDR3 is TGCAGTGCTAGAGGCTTTTTAAACCACAATGAGCAGTTCTTC. Translated: CSARGFLNHNEQFF.

This clonotype was seen more than once but under ten times. The genes are TRBV5-1 and TRBJ1-5; 8 bases fit TRBD1. The CDR3 is 13 amino acids. V was clipped by 4 bases and J by 6 bases; unmatched bases: 3. Germline V gene data show CDR1 as SGHRS and CDR2 as YFSETQ. In DNA, the CDR3 is TGCGCCAGCAGCGCGACAGGGGCTCAGCCCCAGCATTTT. Residues: CASSATGAQPQHF. Combining the CDR3 with reference TRBV5-1 and TRBJ1-5 gives the whole variable domain KAGVTQTPRYLIKTRGQQVTLSCSPISGHRSVSWYQQTPGQGLQFLFEYFSETQRNKGNFPGRFSGRQFSNSRSEMNVSTLELGDSALYLCASSATGAQPQHFGDGTRLSIL.

This clonotype occurred a few times. The chain links TRBV7-3 to TRBJ2-2; 9 bases are a match to TRBD1. Germline values: CDR1 SGHTA, CDR2 FQGTGA. The CDR3 is made up of 16 amino acids. The V gene end was trimmed by 5 bases and the J gene end by 5 bases; junction bases not matched to a gene: 9. DNA for the CDR3: TGTGCCAGCAGCGCACTCGGGACAGGGATTACCGGGGAGCTGTTTTTT. This gives the protein CASSALGTGITGELFF. The entire variable domain, with the rest obtained from reference TRBV7-3 and TRBJ2-2, is as follows: GAGVSQTPSNKVTEKGKYVELRCDPISGHTALYWYRQSLGQGPEFLIYFQGTGAADDSGLPNDRFFAVRPEGSVSTLKIQRTERGDSAVYLCASSALGTGITGELFFGEGSRLTVL.

The chain uses TRBV10-3 and TRBJ2-3; 12 bases are shared with TRBD2. Germline V lookup: CDR1 ENHRY, CDR2 SYGVKD. Unmatched junction bases numbered 7, after V lost 11 bases and J lost 4 bases. The CDR3 is 14 residues long. CDR3 region: CASRTSGIADTQYF. The CDR3 nucleotides read TGTGCCTCTCGGACTAGCGGGATTGCAGATACGCAGTATTTT.

J is TRBJ1-1 and V is TRBV29-1; D possibly corresponds to TRBD1 (6 bases). Germline CDR1 reads SQVTM; CDR2 reads ANQGSEA. The CDR3 runs to 12 residues. V was cut by 7 bases and J by 0 bases, with 9 bases left in between. The CDR3 DNA sequence: TGCAGCGCTTGGACAGTGAACACTGAAGCTTTCTTT. Its protein product is CSAWTVNTEAFF.

V usage is TRBV20-1 and J usage is TRBJ2-5, with D uncertain. The V and J ends lost 2 bases and 5 bases respectively, with 9 bases between them. The CDR3 is 12 amino acids. CDR1 and CDR2 (germline): DFQATT, SNEGSKA (reference sequence). This CDR3 is CSARKTMETQYF. In nucleotides, the CDR3 is TGCAGTGCTAGAAAAACTATGGAGACCCAGTACTTC.

The chain links TRBV19 to TRBJ2-7; either TRBD1 or TRBD2 may fit D (5 bases each). V lost 2 bases, J lost 3 bases, and 14 bases lay in between. The CDR3 length is 15 residues. CDR1 is LNHDA and CDR2 is SQIVND in the germline V gene (reference sequence). In DNA, the CDR3 is TGTGCCAGTAGTATACTCGGGACGGAAAACTACGAGCAGTACTTC. It specifies CASSILGTENYEQYF.

This clonotype showed up just a few times. The chain uses TRBV7-2 and TRBJ1-2; D uncertain. Germline V gives CDR1 SGHTA, CDR2 FQGNSA. Trimming removed 4 bases at V and 3 bases at J, with 3 bases between. The CDR3 runs 11 residues. The CDR3 loop is CASSSYYGYTF. The CDR3 DNA sequence: TGTGCCAGCAGCTCTTACTATGGCTACACCTTC.